These T cell receptor beta chains were read from a single sample in a study of T cell repertoires in cytomegalovirus infection. No antigen has been identified for these receptors. Via MiXCR, TCRdb re-called the reads, giving one row per CDR3 protein. The sample has approximately 1,000,000 distinct CDR3 sequences, approximately 30% seen once. The starting material was cultured CD8+ T cells from PBMCs, obtained from culture after CMV antigen stimulation. The source of these receptors is a human donor in good health (CMV status not recorded). Some clones in this sample may be carry-over from other donors' samples. CDR3s leave out the opening cysteine and the closing phenylalanine or tryptophan.

CDR3 protein: ASTEDSSSYNSPLH
J gene: TRBJ1-6
CDR3 length: 14
V gene: TRBV10-2

CDR3 protein: ASTSMTGERRTEAF
J gene: TRBJ1-1
CDR3 length: 14
V gene: TRBV7-6

CDR3 protein: ASSGRPRDGAPTDTQY
J gene: TRBJ2-3
CDR3 length: 16
V gene: TRBV7-9

CDR3 protein: ASSPTPGSGNTIY
J gene: TRBJ1-3
CDR3 length: 13
V gene: TRBV7-4

CDR3 protein: SANNEQY
J gene: TRBJ2-7
CDR3 length: 7
V gene: TRBV20-1

CDR3 protein: ASSLPRTEWSYYGYT
J gene: TRBJ1-2
CDR3 length: 15
V gene: TRBV12-3/TRBV12-4

CDR3 protein: SARDLNRALNTEAF
J gene: TRBJ1-1
CDR3 length: 14
V gene: TRBV20-1

CDR3 protein: SVEGQNGAQY
J gene: TRBJ2-5
CDR3 length: 10
V gene: TRBV29-1

CDR3 protein: ASTLTRDRAANEQF
J gene: TRBJ2-1
CDR3 length: 14
V gene: TRBV7-6

CDR3 protein: ASSDPTGKSTDTQY
J gene: TRBJ2-3
CDR3 length: 14
V gene: TRBV7-1

CDR3 protein: ASSLPHGSSPLH
J gene: TRBJ1-6
CDR3 length: 12
V gene: TRBV5-4

CDR3 protein: ASSLLGQTNTEAF
J gene: TRBJ1-1
CDR3 length: 13
V gene: TRBV5-1

CDR3 protein: ASSLPGQGIYEQY
J gene: TRBJ2-7
CDR3 length: 13
V gene: TRBV12-3/TRBV12-4

CDR3 protein: ASSYSARGDGNTEAF
J gene: TRBJ1-1
CDR3 length: 15
V gene: TRBV6-5

CDR3 protein: ASSFVAGGGYSNQPQH
J gene: TRBJ1-5
CDR3 length: 16
V gene: TRBV27

CDR3 protein: ASGLVPPRQGPEAF
J gene: TRBJ1-1
CDR3 length: 14
V gene: TRBV12-5

CDR3 protein: TSSLIGAGGQETQY
J gene: TRBJ2-5
CDR3 length: 14
V gene: TRBV7-9

CDR3 protein: ASSQISSIYNEQF
J gene: TRBJ2-1
CDR3 length: 13
V gene: TRBV4-3

CDR3 protein: ATSSGTPWVETQY
J gene: TRBJ2-5
CDR3 length: 13
V gene: TRBV15

CDR3 protein: ASSAATGDTYGYT
J gene: TRBJ1-2
CDR3 length: 13
V gene: TRBV6-2/TRBV6-3

CDR3 protein: AISEPDRRSYNEQF
J gene: TRBJ2-1
CDR3 length: 14
V gene: TRBV10-3

CDR3 protein: ASSPGQGVTDTQY
J gene: TRBJ2-3
CDR3 length: 13
V gene: TRBV7-3

CDR3 protein: ASTWEGTIY
J gene: TRBJ1-3
CDR3 length: 9
V gene: TRBV19

CDR3 protein: ASSLSKGGAYNEQF
J gene: TRBJ2-1
CDR3 length: 14
V gene: TRBV27

CDR3 protein: ASSVVSGDGYT
J gene: TRBJ1-2
CDR3 length: 11
V gene: TRBV9

CDR3 protein: ASSLEAGANNEQF
J gene: TRBJ2-1
CDR3 length: 13
V gene: TRBV7-6

CDR3 protein: ASSEEGRTQRGNYEQY
J gene: TRBJ2-7
CDR3 length: 16
V gene: TRBV6-1

CDR3 protein: ASRPSGDRNGYT
J gene: TRBJ1-2
CDR3 length: 12
V gene: TRBV12-3/TRBV12-4

CDR3 protein: ASRDRQTYEQY
J gene: TRBJ2-7
CDR3 length: 11
V gene: TRBV7-9

CDR3 protein: SAGQGIFNEQF
J gene: TRBJ2-1
CDR3 length: 11
V gene: TRBV29-1

CDR3 protein: AGTTDEARQPQH
J gene: TRBJ1-5
CDR3 length: 12
V gene: TRBV5-3

CDR3 protein: ASSPTSGVGRDTQY
J gene: TRBJ2-3
CDR3 length: 14
V gene: TRBV6-5

CDR3 protein: ASSPRTTGISHNEQF
J gene: TRBJ2-1
CDR3 length: 15
V gene: TRBV19

CDR3 protein: ASTFSGSSYNEQF
J gene: TRBJ2-1
CDR3 length: 13
V gene: TRBV4-1

CDR3 protein: ASRTVPSTDTQY
J gene: TRBJ2-3
CDR3 length: 12
V gene: TRBV6-5

CDR3 protein: ASSYSSGSEAF
J gene: TRBJ1-1
CDR3 length: 11
V gene: TRBV6-5

CDR3 protein: ASSWAGSTKETQY
J gene: TRBJ2-5
CDR3 length: 13
V gene: TRBV7-6

CDR3 protein: ASGFKRSTGELF
J gene: TRBJ2-2
CDR3 length: 12
V gene: TRBV12-5

CDR3 protein: ASTFSDNEQF
J gene: TRBJ2-1
CDR3 length: 10
V gene: TRBV7-8

CDR3 protein: SVPLGTDTQY
J gene: TRBJ2-3
CDR3 length: 10
V gene: TRBV29-1

CDR3 protein: ASRDLAGPSKEQF
J gene: TRBJ2-1
CDR3 length: 13
V gene: TRBV4-1

CDR3 protein: ASSQDSGGGNTEAF
J gene: TRBJ1-1
CDR3 length: 14
V gene: TRBV4-2

CDR3 protein: ASSSFRVSGYNEQF
J gene: TRBJ2-1
CDR3 length: 14
V gene: TRBV11-2

CDR3 protein: ASSQVSDLNEKLF
J gene: TRBJ1-4
CDR3 length: 13
V gene: TRBV4-1

CDR3 protein: ASSPLAGSYNEQF
J gene: TRBJ2-1
CDR3 length: 13
V gene: TRBV4-1

CDR3 protein: ASRAGEGETQY
J gene: TRBJ2-5
CDR3 length: 11
V gene: TRBV28